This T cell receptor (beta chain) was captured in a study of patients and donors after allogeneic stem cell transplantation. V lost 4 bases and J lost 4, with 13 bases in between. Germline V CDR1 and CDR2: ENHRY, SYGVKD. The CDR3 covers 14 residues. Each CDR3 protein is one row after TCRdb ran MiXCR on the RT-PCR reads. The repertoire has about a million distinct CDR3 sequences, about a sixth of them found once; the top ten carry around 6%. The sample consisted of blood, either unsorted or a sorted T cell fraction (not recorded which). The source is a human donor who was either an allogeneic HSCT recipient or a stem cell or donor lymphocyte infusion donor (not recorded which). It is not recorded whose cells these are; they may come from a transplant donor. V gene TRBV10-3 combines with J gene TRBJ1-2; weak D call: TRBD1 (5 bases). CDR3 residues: CAISGRFDSYGYTF. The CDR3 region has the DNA TGTGCCATCAGTGGGCGCTTTGACAGCTATGGCTACACCTTC.